A selection of T cell receptor beta chains follows, all from one sample in a study of technical replicates of blood from a handful of donors. Libraries were prepared by immunoSEQ multiplex PCR; TCRdb keeps only in-frame clonotypes and omits some of them. The sample carries about 61,000 clones, 95% to 98% recorded once. The sample was T cells isolated from PBMCs. These receptor sequences come from a human donor in good health. Each CDR3 is given with its conserved first and last residue. The D gene is left open where the match is weak. Size tells how often a clone was seen (once, few, many) or the class of an expanded clone, and some rows leave it out.

TRBD1	TRBJ1-2	TRBV5-1	-	CASSPSTGASGYTF	TGCGCCAGCAGCCCTTCGACAGGGGCGAGCGGCTACACCTTC
-	TRBJ2-3	TRBV4-2	-	CASSQDRTGAGGTQYF	TGTGCCAGCAGCCAAGATAGAACGGGGGCAGGGGGTACGCAGTATTTT
TRBD2	TRBJ2-7	TRBV27	once	CASSLRTRREQYF	TGTGCCAGCAGTTTACGGACTAGAAGAGAGCAGTACTTC
TRBD1	TRBJ1-4	TRBV5-6	-	CASSPGGQERGEKLFF	TGTGCCAGCAGTCCAGGGGGACAGGAGAGAGGTGAAAAACTGTTTTTT
TRBD2	TRBJ2-2	TRBV13	-	CASSPRLAGETGELFF	TGTGCCAGCAGCCCCCGACTAGCGGGGGAGACCGGGGAGCTGTTTTTT
-	TRBJ2-1	TRBV7-6	-	CASSFDPGNEQFF	TGTGCCAGCAGCTTCGACCCGGGCAATGAGCAGTTCTTC
TRBD2	TRBJ2-7	TRBV10-1	-	CASSVHEAGDEQYF	TGCGCCAGCAGTGTGCACGAGGCGGGGGACGAGCAGTACTTC
-	TRBJ1-2	TRBV29-1	-	CSVHSTLVYGYTF	TGCAGCGTCCACTCGACATTGGTCTATGGCTACACCTTC
TRBD1	TRBJ1-1	TRBV2	once	CASSSTGVTEAFF	TGTGCCAGCAGTTCGACAGGGGTTACTGAAGCTTTCTTT
-	TRBJ1-3	TRBV9	-	CASSVGGLNSGNTIYF	TGTGCCAGCAGCGTAGGGGGACTCAACTCTGGAAACACCATATATTTT
TRBD1	TRBJ2-5	TRBV7-9	-	CASSLVGQGMQETQYF	TGTGCCAGCAGCTTAGTTGGACAGGGAATGCAAGAGACCCAGTACTTC
-	TRBJ2-5	TRBV9	-	CASSVVHQETQYF	TGTGCCAGCAGCGTAGTACATCAAGAGACCCAGTACTTC
-	TRBJ1-3	TRBV10-3	-	CAIRPGSGNTIYF	TGTGCCATCAGGCCCGGGTCTGGAAACACCATATATTTT
-	TRBJ1-1	TRBV6-5	-	CASKYGAGWTEAFF	TGTGCCAGCAAATATGGGGCAGGGTGGACTGAAGCTTTCTTT
TRBD1	TRBJ2-6	TRBV5-1	-	CASSRDSPSGANVLTF	TGCGCCAGCAGCCGGGACAGCCCCTCTGGGGCCAACGTCCTGACTTTC
-	TRBJ1-2	TRBV11-2	-	CASSLAYGGASYGYTF	TGTGCCAGCAGCTTAGCCTACGGGGGGGCTAGCTATGGCTACACCTTC
-	TRBJ2-6	TRBV11-2	-	CASSLFPGASGANVLTF	TGTGCCAGCAGCTTATTTCCAGGCGCATCTGGGGCCAACGTCCTGACTTTC
TRBD1	TRBJ1-1	TRBV7-9	-	CATRGLEAFF	TGTGCCACCAGGGGGCTGGAAGCTTTCTTT
TRBD1	TRBJ2-7	TRBV6-1	-	CASSEDRGYEQYF	TGTGCCAGCAGTGAGGACAGGGGCTACGAGCAGTACTTC
-	TRBJ2-1	TRBV6-5	-	CATRGYSGDYNEQFF	TGTGCAACCAGGGGTTACAGCGGGGACTACAATGAGCAGTTCTTC
-	TRBJ2-5	TRBV4-1	-	CASSQGARRAQETQYF	TGCGCCAGCAGCCAAGGGGCCCGGAGGGCCCAAGAGACCCAGTACTTC
-	TRBJ1-5	TRBV28	-	CASSRDTHSNQPQHF	TGTGCCAGCAGCCGGGACACCCATAGCAATCAGCCCCAGCATTTT
-	TRBJ1-5	TRBV6-1	-	CASSEGGGNSNQPQHF	TGTGCCAGCAGTGAGGGAGGAGGGAATAGCAATCAGCCCCAGCATTTT
-	TRBJ1-2	TRBV2	-	CASRAQDTANYGYTF	TGTGCCAGCAGGGCACAGGATACAGCTAACTATGGCTACACCTTC
-	TRBJ1-1	TRBV29-1	-	CSVPGETEAFF	TGCAGCGTTCCAGGGGAGACTGAAGCTTTCTTT
-	TRBJ1-2	TRBV6-6	-	CATLPPRALRVYGYTF	TGTGCCACCTTACCTCCCAGGGCCCTGAGAGTCTATGGCTACACCTTC
TRBD2	TRBJ2-7	TRBV13	-	CASSRGTSASYEQYF	TGTGCCAGCTCGCGAGGGACTAGCGCCTCCTACGAGCAGTACTTC
-	TRBJ2-7	TRBV10-3	-	CAISERAGLGLADEQYF	TGTGCCATCAGTGAAAGAGCGGGCTTAGGATTAGCGGACGAGCAGTACTTC
-	TRBJ2-3	TRBV5-1	-	CASSDEGFSDTQYF	TGCGCCAGCAGCGACGAGGGATTCTCAGATACGCAGTATTTT
TRBD2	TRBJ2-3	TRBV13	-	CASSLATSGNTDTQYF	TGTGCCAGCAGCTTAGCCACTAGCGGGAACACAGATACGCAGTATTTT
-	TRBJ1-1	TRBV25-1	-	CASSDHRPGQILNTEAFF	TGTGCCAGCAGTGACCATAGACCGGGACAAATCTTGAACACTGAAGCTTTCTTT
-	TRBJ2-2	TRBV7-3	-	CASSFPGGAGTGELFF	TGTGCCAGCAGCTTCCCCGGAGGCGCGGGCACCGGGGAGCTGTTTTTT
TRBD1	TRBJ2-7	TRBV27	-	CASRAKTGVQDEQYF	TGTGCCAGCAGAGCCAAGACAGGGGTTCAGGACGAGCAGTACTTC
-	TRBJ2-2	TRBV4-1	-	CASSLAVNTGELFF	TGCGCCAGCAGCTTGGCAGTCAACACCGGGGAGCTGTTTTTT
-	TRBJ2-5	TRBV5-4	-	CASSLALADQETQYF	TGTGCCAGCAGCTTGGCATTAGCGGACCAAGAGACCCAGTACTTC
TRBD2	TRBJ2-5	TRBV6-1	-	CASSDDFGRGEETQYF	TGTGCCAGCAGTGACGATTTTGGGCGGGGGGAAGAGACCCAGTACTTC
-	TRBJ1-4	TRBV30	-	CAWSVGWSPQGTEKLFF	TGTGCCTGGAGTGTAGGTTGGTCTCCCCAGGGGACTGAAAAACTGTTTTTT
TRBD1	TRBJ1-2	TRBV7-8	-	CASSSGQGSTYGYTF	TGTGCCAGCAGCTCCGGACAGGGGAGTACCTATGGCTACACCTTC
-	TRBJ2-7	TRBV28	-	CASSPSWGTTYEQYF	TGTGCCAGCAGCCCTAGCTGGGGGACAACCTACGAGCAGTACTTC
-	TRBJ1-5	TRBV6-1	once	CASSELGGAGRQPQHF	TGTGCCAGCAGTGAATTGGGGGGGGCAGGCAGGCAGCCCCAGCATTTT
-	TRBJ1-4	TRBV11-2	-	CASRPGRGTTTNEKLFF	TGTGCCAGCAGACCTGGGCGGGGAACTACAACTAATGAAAAACTGTTTTTT
-	TRBJ1-2	TRBV29-1	-	CSVTRTENYGYTF	TGCAGCGTTACTCGAACAGAGAATTATGGCTACACCTTC
TRBD1	TRBJ2-7	TRBV28	-	CASRKGGGYEQYF	TGTGCCAGCAGAAAAGGGGGCGGGTACGAGCAGTACTTC
-	TRBJ2-1	TRBV11-3	-	CASSSDSFIYNEQFF	TGTGCCAGCAGCTCGGACAGTTTCATCTACAATGAGCAGTTCTTC
-	TRBJ2-7	TRBV9	-	CASSVGSAGYEQYF	TGTGCCAGCAGCGTAGGCAGTGCGGGCTACGAGCAGTACTTC
-	TRBJ2-2	TRBV28	-	CASSDEGTGELFF	TGTGCCAGCAGCGATGAGGGTACCGGGGAGCTGTTTTTT
TRBD1	TRBJ2-3	TRBV4-2	-	CASSQVDREFRDTQYF	TGTGCCAGCAGCCAAGTGGACAGGGAGTTTAGAGATACGCAGTATTTT
TRBD1	TRBJ1-5	TRBV18	few	CASSPEGASQPQHF	TGTGCCAGCTCACCTGAGGGGGCTAGTCAGCCCCAGCATTTT
-	TRBJ2-5	TRBV7-9	-	CACARGYRETQYF	TGTGCCTGCGCTCGGGGATATAGGGAGACCCAGTACTTC
TRBD1	TRBJ2-7	TRBV6-5	-	CASSHRGRIYEQYF	TGTGCCAGCAGTCACAGGGGGCGCATCTACGAGCAGTACTTC
TRBD2	TRBJ2-3	TRBV6-1	-	CASSELGGSGTDTQYF	TGTGCCAGCAGTGAACTAGGCGGGAGTGGGACAGATACGCAGTATTTT
TRBD1	TRBJ2-5	TRBV7-9	-	CASSPQSWGGQGRETQYF	TGTGCCAGCAGCCCACAATCATGGGGGGGACAGGGAAGAGAGACCCAGTACTTC
-	TRBJ2-3	TRBV5-1	-	CASSWGTLGGDTQYF	TGCGCCAGCAGCTGGGGGACTTTGGGTGGGGATACGCAGTATTTT
-	TRBJ2-7	TRBV5-1	-	CASSKDFSPYEQYF	TGCGCCAGCAGCAAGGACTTCTCACCTTACGAGCAGTACTTC
TRBD1	TRBJ1-1	TRBV18	-	CASSPRGTGTGNEAFF	TGTGCCAGCTCACCACGAGGGACAGGGACAGGGAATGAAGCTTTCTTT
-	TRBJ2-5	TRBV7-9	-	CASSLGLGGPGYQETQYF	TGTGCCAGCAGCTTAGGACTGGGGGGTCCGGGGTACCAAGAGACCCAGTACTTC
-	TRBJ2-7	TRBV2	-	CASSRERYEQYF	TGTGCCAGCAGCCGGGAGCGGTACGAGCAGTACTTC
-	TRBJ1-5	TRBV6-5	-	CASSRTLGIQPQHF	TGTGCCAGCAGCCGGACACTTGGGATCCAGCCCCAGCATTTT
TRBD2	TRBJ2-7	TRBV18	-	CASSPPWTSGNYYEQYF	TGTGCCAGCTCACCCCCCTGGACTAGCGGGAACTATTACGAGCAGTACTTC